The present T cell receptor (beta chain) was sequenced within a study of shared clonotypes between healthy human individuals. Study-wide results and caveats: Generation probabilities were higher for clonotypes shared across all four sorted-subset donors than for unshared ones.

CDR1 is MNHEY and CDR2 is SVGAGI in the germline V gene. V lost 5 bases, J lost 8 bases, and 4 bases stayed unmatched. The CDR3 length is 12 residues. TCRdb's table, derived via immunoSEQ multiplex PCR, lists solely in-frame clones and lacks some. The table lists some 1,600,000 clones, about 98% of them singletons. This clone was seen a few times. Its specificity is not known. This clonotype was obtained from a man aged 25-40 years in good health. The source material was naive CD4+ T cells sorted from blood. Stated subset: CD45RA+ positively selected. This chain joins TRBV6-5 and TRBJ1-2; 8 bases are a match to TRBD1. In DNA, the CDR3 is TGTGCCAGCAGTCGGACAGGGCGGGGCTACACCTTC. Translation: CASSRTGRGYTF.